These 5 T cell receptor beta chains were all obtained from the same sample, sequenced in a study of shared clonotypes between healthy human individuals. In the naive CD8 group, cells lacked CD45RO and were positively selected for CCR7, so terminally differentiated effector memory CD45RA+ cells were left out. The repertoire was sequenced with immunoSEQ multiplex PCR; TCRdb's copy has only in-frame clones and lacks some. The top ten hold about 1.8% of the sample, which has 2 million to 2.5 million clones, about 93% seen once. The sequenced material came from naive CD8+ T cells from PBMCs. These receptors were taken from a man between 18 and 35 years old in good health. Some clones in this sample may be carry-over from other donors' samples.

The CDR3 coding sequence is TGTGCCAGCCAAACAGGGCTCACAGATACGCAGTATTTT. Protein product: CASQTGLTDTQYF. The J gene is TRBJ2-3, the V gene TRBV28, with D tentatively TRBD1 (6 bases). CDR1 is MDHEN, CDR2 SYDVKM, per germline. This CDR3 is built from 13 residues. The ends were cut back, 8 bases at V and 2 bases at J, with 11 bases in the middle.

The chain links TRBV11-1 to TRBJ2-7; D unclear. Looked up from germline, CDR1 is SGHAT and CDR2 is FQDESV (reference sequence). V lost 0 bases, J lost 6 bases, and 12 bases lay in between. The CDR3 is made up of 14 amino acids. Here the CDR3 reads CASSLAETSGEQYF. The CDR3 nucleotides are TGTGCCAGCAGCTTAGCGGAGACATCGGGCGAGCAGTACTTC. The full variable domain, rest sourced from reference TRBV11-1 and TRBJ2-7, is EAEVAQSPRYKITEKSQAVAFWCDPISGHATLYWYRQILGQGPELLVQFQDESVVDDSQLPKDRFSAERLKGVDSTLKIQPAELGDSAMYLCASSLAETSGEQYFGPGTRLTVT.

The chain combines TRBV28 with TRBJ2-7; 9 bases align to TRBD2. V was pared by 7 bases and J by 4 bases, with 14 bases of the junction left unmatched. CDR3 length: 16 amino acids. The germline V gene encodes CDR1 MDHEN and CDR2 SYDVKM. The CDR3 spells CASTTHGAGGPYEQYF. The DNA for the CDR3 is TGTGCCAGCACCACCCACGGGGCGGGAGGGCCGTACGAGCAGTACTTC.

This chain uses TRBV7-8 with TRBJ2-3, with 8 positions matching TRBD1. CDR3 length equals 17 residues. CDR1 is SGHVS, CDR2 FQNEAQ, per germline. V shed 2 bases and J 5 bases; nucleotides not matched to a gene: 12. CDR3 DNA sequence: TGTGCCAGCAGCTTAAAACTGACAGGGGAGATCGTAGATACGCAGTATTTT. This sequence encodes CASSLKLTGEIVDTQYF.

This clone was counted only a few times. The chain couples TRBV6-5 to TRBJ1-1; D is undetermined. This CDR3 is 13 amino acids long. Germline CDR1 reads MNHEY; CDR2 reads SVGAGI. V lost 3 bases, J lost 5 bases, and 10 bases lay in between. CDR3 in DNA: TGTGCCAGCAGTTATCCCCCGGGAACTGAAGCTTTCTTT. This translates into CASSYPPGTEAFF.